This passage covers 32 T cell receptor beta chains from one sample sequenced in a study of shared clonotypes between healthy human individuals. Sequenced by immunoSEQ multiplex PCR; TCRdb stores in-frame clones only, minus some. In the table there are 400,000 to 600,000 clones, around 79% of which are singletons. The sequenced material came from PBMCs. These receptors all come from a woman aged 35 to 49 in good health. Some clones in this sample may be carry-over from other donors' samples.

The chain carries TRBV27 and TRBJ1-3; D not certain. The CDR3 is made up of 16 amino acids. Trimming removed 5 bases at V and 3 bases at J, with 17 bases between. The germline V gene encodes CDR1 MNHEY and CDR2 SMNVEV (reference sequence). In DNA, the CDR3 is TGTGCCAGCAGTCCCGATCGAGACCTGCTTGGAAACACCATATATTTT. Protein sequence: CASSPDRDLLGNTIYF.

The gene calls are TRBV28 and TRBJ2-1, with 8 bases lining up with TRBD2. With V trimmed by 8 bases and J by 1 base, 4 bases remained unmatched. Germline V gene sequence: CDR1 MDHEN, CDR2 SYDVKM. CDR3 length: 14 amino acids. Written as DNA, the CDR3 is TGTGCCAGCTCGAAGCGGGAGTCCTACAATGAGCAGTTCTTC. Residues: CASSKRESYNEQFF. Variable domain in full (rest from reference TRBV28 and TRBJ2-1): DVKVTQSSRYLVKRTGEKVFLECVQDMDHENMFWYRQDPGLGLRLIYFSYDVKMKEKGDIPEGYSVSREKKERFSLILESASTNQTSMYLCASSKRESYNEQFFGPGTRLTVL.

This clone was seen only once. The CDR3 DNA reads as TGCGCCAGCAGCTTGAACAGGGAGACAGATACGCAGTATTTT. Protein product: CASSLNRETDTQYF. This chain connects TRBV5-1 to TRBJ2-3, with D possibly matching TRBD1 (6 bases). Germline CDR1 SGHRS, CDR2 YFSETQ. Trimming stripped 1 base from V and 3 bases from J, with 9 bases between. The length of the CDR3 is 14 residues.

V usage is TRBV11-2 and J usage is TRBJ2-3; TRBD2 matches at 9 bases. In germline, CDR1 is SGHAT, CDR2 FQNNGV. The V segment lost 0 bases and the J segment 4 bases; nucleotides outside the gene matches: 5. CDR3 length: 16 residues. The CDR3 region has the DNA TGTGCCAGCAGCTTAGAAGGTAGCGGGAGAGCAGATACGCAGTATTTT. This sequence encodes CASSLEGSGRADTQYF.

As regards this clone: It is likely a read error: a sequence one base away is far more abundant. The rearrangement links TRBV11-2 to TRBJ2-7; 8 bases match TRBD1. This CDR3 is built from 14 residues. Germline V CDR1 and CDR2: SGHAT, FQNNGV. CDR3 loop: CVSSLDRGAGEQYF. The CDR3 DNA reads as TGTGTCAGCAGCTTAGACAGGGGAGCCGGCGAGCAGTACTTC.

The rearrangement uses TRBV4-1 and TRBJ2-1; 11 nucleotides align to TRBD2. Germline CDR1 and CDR2: MGHRA and YSYEKL. The CDR3 covers 15 residues. The ends lost 2 bases at V and 10 bases at J; junction bases unmatched: 7. The CDR3 spells CASSQLAGGLVEQFF. For the CDR3, the DNA is TGCGCCAGCAGCCAACTAGCGGGAGGACTTGTGGAGCAGTTCTTC.

The chain carries TRBV13 and TRBJ2-2, with 8 bases matching TRBD1. The trim removed 5 bases at V and 2 bases at J, leaving 4 bases unmatched. The CDR3 length is 15 residues. CDR1 and CDR2 from the germline V gene are PRHDT and FYEKMQ (reference sequence). This chain's CDR3 is CASSTGQANTGELFF. The CDR3 DNA is TGTGCCAGCAGCACGGGACAGGCAAACACCGGGGAGCTGTTTTTT.

This clone appeared a single time. One end of the junction fails to match germline, which may point to a read error. The genes are TRBV7-2 and TRBJ2-7; D is perhaps TRBD1 (6 bases). CDR3 length: 15 amino acids. Germline CDR1 and CDR2: SGHTA and FQGNSA. CDR3 coding DNA: TGTGCCAGCAGGTTAGACAGGTCGTCCTCCTACGAGCAGTACTTC. It specifies CASRLDRSSSYEQYF. Combining the CDR3 with reference TRBV7-2 and TRBJ2-7 gives the whole variable domain GAGVSQSPSNKVTEKGKDVELRCDPISGHTALYWYRQSLGQGLEFLIYFQGNSAPDKSGLPSDRFSAERTGGSVSTLTIQRTQQEDSAVYLCASRLDRSSSYEQYFGPGTRLTVT.

With regard to this clone: This sample also contains other DNA sequences that code for the same CDR3. The chain recombines TRBV15 with TRBJ2-7; weak D call: TRBD2 (5 bases). The V gene lost 1 base and the J gene lost 0 bases, with 7 bases spanning the gap. The length of the CDR3 is 14 residues. Germline V CDR1 and CDR2: LNHNV, YYDKDF (reference sequence). The CDR3 DNA is TGTGCCACCAGCAGAGGAGGGTACTCCTACGAGCAGTACTTC. It encodes CATSRGGYSYEQYF.

The chain combines TRBV7-8 with TRBJ2-3; 8 positions match TRBD1. The CDR3 spans 16 residues. The germline V gene has CDR1 SGHVS and CDR2 FQNEAQ. Germline trimming cut 0 bases from V and 4 bases from J; bases unmatched to any gene: 6. This CDR3 reads CASSLAGTGGSDTQYF. The CDR3 DNA is TGTGCCAGCAGCTTAGCGGGGACAGGAGGATCAGATACGCAGTATTTT.

This chain links TRBV4-1 with TRBJ2-2; TRBD2 agrees at 11 bases. Germline V gene lookup returns CDR1 MGHRA and CDR2 YSYEKL. CDR3 length equals 19 residues. V lost 0 bases to trimming and J lost 0 bases; unmatched junction nucleotides: 6. Written as DNA, the CDR3 is TGCGCCAGCAGCCAAGAACTAGCGGGAGCCGTCACGAACACCGGGGAGCTGTTTTTT. Its protein product is CASSQELAGAVTNTGELFF.

This chain joins TRBV6-5 and TRBJ1-4; 8 bases map to TRBD1. Germline CDR1 and CDR2: MNHEY and SVGAGI. The CDR3 is 14 residues long. The ends lost 6 bases at V and 6 bases at J; junction bases unmatched: 6. The CDR3 protein is CASRPLTGDEKLFF. CDR3 bases: TGTGCCAGCAGACCCCTGACAGGGGATGAAAAACTGTTTTTT.

The sample holds one count of this clone. The rearrangement links TRBV11-2 to TRBJ2-7; 8 bases map to TRBD2. J was trimmed by 7 bases and V by 6 bases; bases with no gene match: 20. Germline assignment: CDR1 SGHAT and CDR2 FQNNGV. The CDR3 covers 17 residues. CDR3 bases: TGTGCCAGCAGTTCTCACCCGGGACTCCCATCGGGGGGGGAGCAGTACTTC. This translates into CASSSHPGLPSGGEQYF.

Only one count was recorded for this clone. The J gene is TRBJ2-5, the V gene TRBV7-3; D possibly corresponds to TRBD2 (5 bases). Germline loops: CDR1 SGHTA, CDR2 FQGTGA. The CDR3 spans 13 residues. V was cut by 6 bases and J by 5 bases, with 13 bases left in between. The CDR3 region has the DNA TGTGCCAGCAGTCCCGGGCGCGGGGAGACCCAGTACTTC. It specifies CASSPGRGETQYF.

CDR3 DNA: TGCAGCGTATCGGGACTCCTCAATGAGCAGTTCTTC. Amino acids: CSVSGLLNEQFF. V is TRBV29-1 and J is TRBJ2-1; D perhaps matches TRBD2 (6 bases). The CDR3 totals 12 residues. Trimming cost V 6 bases and J 6 bases, with 12 bases left between them. Germline loops: CDR1 SQVTM, CDR2 ANQGSEA.

CDR3 residues: CASSEVWRGKAKNIQYF. CDR3 bases: TGTGCCAGCAGTGAAGTTTGGCGGGGGAAGGCCAAAAACATTCAGTACTTC. The chain uses TRBV6-1 and TRBJ2-4; 7 positions agree with TRBD2. The length of the CDR3 is 17 residues. With 1 base clipped from V and 1 base from J, the junction kept 7 bases outside the gene matches. Germline CDR1 and CDR2: MNHNS and SASEGT.

This chain links TRBV18 with TRBJ2-7; 8 nucleotides line up with TRBD1. Trimming at V came to 3 bases and at J to 4 bases, leaving 5 bases not matched to a gene. Germline lookup yields CDR1 KGHSH and CDR2 LQKENI. The CDR3 is 14 residues long. CDR3 amino acids: CASSPGRGLYEQYF. DNA of the CDR3: TGTGCCAGCTCACCGGGCAGGGGGCTTTACGAGCAGTACTTC.

The chain uses TRBV18 and TRBJ1-2; D remains unclear. From germline, CDR1 is KGHSH and CDR2 LQKENI. The germline V and J ends were trimmed by 3 bases and 1 base, with 6 bases remaining between them. The CDR3 length is 13 residues. The CDR3 bases are TGTGCCAGCTCACCGGTGGATAACTATGGCTACACCTTC. The encoded protein is CASSPVDNYGYTF. The full variable domain, rest sourced from reference TRBV18 and TRBJ1-2, is NAGVMQNPRHLVRRRGQEARLRCSPMKGHSHVYWYRQLPEEGLKFMVYLQKENIIDESGMPKERFSAEFPKEGPSILRIQQVVRGDSAAYFCASSPVDNYGYTFGSGTRLTVV.

In nucleotides, the CDR3 is TGTGCCAGCAGCTTAGACAGGGCGAGCTCTGGGGCCAACGTCCTGACTTTC. This gives the protein CASSLDRASSGANVLTF. J is TRBJ2-6 and V is TRBV11-1; maybe TRBD1 (6 bases). The germline gives CDR1 SGHAT, CDR2 FQDESV (reference sequence). Trimming cost V 1 base and J 0 bases, with 10 bases left between them. CDR3 length: 17 residues.

The chain uses TRBV5-1 and TRBJ2-5; 9 bases are shared with TRBD1. Losses at the gene ends were 6 bases for V and 5 bases for J; bases not matched to a gene: 8. CDR1 is SGHRS, CDR2 YFSETQ, per germline. This CDR3 spans 14 amino acids. CDR3 protein: CASTQQGAEETQYF. CDR3 nucleotides: TGCGCCAGCACCCAACAGGGGGCGGAGGAGACCCAGTACTTC.

The chain employs TRBV7-9 and TRBJ1-2; D remains unclear. This CDR3 region has 12 residues. V was pared by 2 bases and J by 7 bases, with 8 bases between. Germline lookup yields CDR1 SEHNR and CDR2 FQNEAQ (reference sequence). For the CDR3, the DNA is TGTGCCAGCAGCTTATCATTAGGTGGCTACACCTTC. Translation: CASSLSLGGYTF.

The J gene is TRBJ2-7, the V gene TRBV30; 7 bases map to TRBD1. Trimming cost V 4 bases and J 2 bases; bases outside gene matches: 5. The CDR3 is made up of 13 amino acids. CDR1 is GTSNPN and CDR2 is SVGIG in the germline V gene (reference sequence). In nucleotides, the CDR3 is TGTGCCTGGACAACGACAGGGACCTACGAGCAGTACTTC. This sequence encodes CAWTTTGTYEQYF. Filled out from reference TRBV30 and TRBJ2-7, the complete variable domain reads SQTIHQWPATLVQPVGSPLSLECTVEGTSNPNLYWYRQAAGRGLQLLFYSVGIGQISSEVPQNLSASRPQDRQFILSSKKLLLSDSGFYLCAWTTTGTYEQYFGPGTRLTVT.

The J gene is TRBJ2-7, the V gene TRBV21-1; the table gives TRBD2 as D, unverified against the DNA. TRBV21-1 is a documented pseudogene. The CDR3 has 16 residues. CDR3 protein: CASSSGRPLNSYEQYF. Here the CDR3 DNA reads TGTGCCAGCAGTAGCGGGAGGCCGTTAAACTCCTACGAGCAGTACTTC.

This chain connects TRBV11-2 to TRBJ1-2; D possibly corresponds to TRBD1 (6 bases). This CDR3 comprises 16 residues. Germline-derived CDR1 and CDR2 are SGHAT and FQNNGV. V dropped 5 bases and J dropped 4 bases, with 20 bases sitting between them. CDR3 sequence reads: CASSPGPTGLFYGYTF. Written as DNA, the CDR3 is TGTGCCAGCAGCCCGGGCCCGACAGGACTCTTCTATGGCTACACCTTC.

The rearrangement joins TRBV5-4 to TRBJ2-1; D is undetermined. Trimming removed 1 base from V and 6 bases from J, with 11 bases in between. The germline V gene has CDR1 SGHNT and CDR2 YYREEE (reference sequence). The CDR3 is 14 residues long. The CDR3 region has the DNA TGTGCCAGCAGCTTGATAGGTCAGGTCAATGAGCAGTTCTTC. Protein product: CASSLIGQVNEQFF.

This clone turned up a few times. The V and J genes are TRBV27 and TRBJ1-5; maybe TRBD1 (5 bases). Germline V gene data show CDR1 as MNHEY and CDR2 as SMNVEV (reference sequence). The CDR3 extends over 19 amino acids. Trimming took 9 bases from V and 0 from J, leaving 27 bases between them. CDR3 in amino acids: CARSHTPGPHLDSNQPQHF. In nucleotides, the CDR3 is TGTGCCAGATCACACACTCCGGGACCGCATCTTGATAGCAATCAGCCCCAGCATTTT.

The count of this clone is one. This rearrangement joins TRBV7-8 to TRBJ2-1; TRBD2 matches 11 bases. The trim removed 5 bases at V and 7 bases at J, leaving 7 bases unmatched. CDR1 and CDR2 (germline): SGHVS, FQNEAQ. This CDR3 contains 15 residues. The CDR3 region is CASSHRLAGTNEQFF. As DNA, the CDR3 is TGTGCCAGCAGCCACCGACTAGCGGGAACGAATGAGCAGTTCTTC.

V and J are TRBV5-4 and TRBJ2-3; the match to TRBD2 covers 9 bases. CDR3 length: 16 amino acids. Germline CDR1 is SGHNT and CDR2 is YYREEE (reference sequence). V was pared by 0 bases and J by 2 bases, with 4 bases of the junction left unmatched. The CDR3 nucleotides read TGTGCCAGCAGCTTGGAGACTAGCGGAAACACAGATACGCAGTATTTT. It codes for CASSLETSGNTDTQYF.

The chain uses TRBV2 and TRBJ2-2, with 8 bases matching TRBD2. V was clipped by 6 bases and J by 7 bases; unmatched bases: 7. The CDR3 extends over 14 amino acids. Per the germline V gene, CDR1 is SNHLY and CDR2 is FYNNEI. The CDR3: CASRPGLGGGELFF. The CDR3 DNA follows: TGTGCCAGCAGACCGGGACTAGGGGGCGGGGAGCTGTTTTTT.

This chain uses TRBV29-1 with TRBJ1-2; D uncertain. Germline loops: CDR1 SQVTM, CDR2 ANQGSEA. The CDR3 runs to 13 residues. V lost 2 bases to trimming and J lost 6 bases, with 13 bases between them. The CDR3 loop is CSVEHSQYDGYTF. In nucleotides, the CDR3 is TGCAGCGTTGAACACTCCCAGTACGATGGCTACACCTTC.

The chain couples TRBV27 to TRBJ1-2; no reliable D call. Trimming left V 5 bases short and J 0 bases short, with 7 bases between. Per the germline V gene, CDR1 is MNHEY and CDR2 is SMNVEV (reference sequence). This CDR3 comprises 13 residues. The CDR3 DNA sequence: TGTGCCAGCAGTGCCCCGGCTAACTATGGCTACACCTTC. It encodes CASSAPANYGYTF.

The rearrangement uses TRBV6-1 and TRBJ1-5; weak D call: TRBD1 (5 bases). Deletions cut 6 bases from V and 0 bases from J, with 12 bases between. From germline, CDR1 is MNHNS and CDR2 SASEGT. CDR3 length equals 15 residues. CDR3 residues: CASRTGRNSNQPQHF. The CDR3 DNA sequence: TGTGCCAGCAGAACGGGACGGAATAGCAATCAGCCCCAGCATTTT.